Listed below are T cell receptor beta chains from one sample, sequenced in a study of T cells in Graves' hyperthyroidism and ophthalmopathy. MiXCR was run by TCRdb on the multiplex PCR reads, yielding one entry per CDR3 protein. The table has 560,000 or so distinct CDR3 sequences, about 45% seen once. The sequencing sample was made of peripheral blood or thyroid tissue (not recorded which). The receptors come from a woman younger than 35 with Graves' hyperthyroidism. The CDR3 runs from the conserved cysteine through the conserved F or W. A D gene is named only where the DNA matches it firmly. For some rows the clone size is stated as once, few or many, or as a class when expanded; others skip it.

clone size: NA; D gene: NA; J gene: TRBJ2-5; V gene: TRBV2; CDR3 DNA: TGTGCCAGCAGCGGAATGGGGGGAGCAGAGACCCAGTACTTC; CDR3 protein: CASSGMGGAETQYF
clone size: NA; D gene: NA; J gene: TRBJ2-7; V gene: TRBV7-9; CDR3 DNA: TGTGCCAGCAGCCTCGGGGCCCTGTCCTACGAGCAGTACTTC; CDR3 protein: CASSLGALSYEQYF
clone size: many; D gene: NA; J gene: TRBJ1-2; V gene: TRBV29-1; CDR3 DNA: TGCAGCGTTGAAGATCGAGGGCGTAATAACTATGGCTACACCTTC; CDR3 protein: CSVEDRGRNNYGYTF
clone size: NA; D gene: NA; J gene: TRBJ1-4; V gene: TRBV19; CDR3 DNA: TGTGCCAGTAGTTGGGGGGGGCCTAATGAAAAACTGTTTTTT; CDR3 protein: CASSWGGPNEKLFF
clone size: NA; D gene: NA; J gene: TRBJ2-6; V gene: TRBV10-3; CDR3 DNA: TGTGCCATTCAGCCCTCTGGGGCCAACGTCCTGACTTTC; CDR3 protein: CAIQPSGANVLTF
clone size: few; D gene: TRBD1; J gene: TRBJ1-2; V gene: TRBV7-9; CDR3 DNA: TGTGCCAGCAGCCCCCGCTTGGACAGGGGGTATGGCTACACCTTC; CDR3 protein: CASSPRLDRGYGYTF
clone size: once; D gene: NA; J gene: TRBJ1-5; V gene: TRBV11-2; CDR3 DNA: TGTGCCAGCACAACCAGCAACGAGCATTTT; CDR3 protein: CASTTSNEHF
clone size: NA; D gene: TRBD1; J gene: TRBJ2-6; V gene: TRBV15; CDR3 DNA: TGTGCCACCAGCAGAGATCCGCAGGGGGCAAACGTCCTGACTTTC; CDR3 protein: CATSRDPQGANVLTF
clone size: few; D gene: NA; J gene: TRBJ1-4; V gene: TRBV7-8; CDR3 DNA: TGTGCCAGCAGCTTGAGAGGGACATCTAATGAAAAACTGTTTTTT; CDR3 protein: CASSLRGTSNEKLFF
clone size: NA; D gene: NA; J gene: TRBJ1-1; V gene: TRBV10-3; CDR3 DNA: TGTGCCATCAGTGATGGTGGGGGGGCGGGCACTGAAGCTTTCTTT; CDR3 protein: CAISDGGGAGTEAFF
clone size: NA; D gene: NA; J gene: TRBJ1-1; V gene: TRBV7-2; CDR3 DNA: TGTGCCAGCACGAGACAGGACGGGACTGAAGCTTTCTTT; CDR3 protein: CASTRQDGTEAFF
clone size: NA; D gene: NA; J gene: TRBJ1-5; V gene: TRBV6-1; CDR3 DNA: TGTGCCAGCGGATTAGACTCAGGGGCGGGTCAGCCCCAGCATTTT; CDR3 protein: CASGLDSGAGQPQHF
clone size: NA; D gene: TRBD1; J gene: TRBJ2-6; V gene: TRBV7-8; CDR3 DNA: TGTGCCAGCAGCCGACAGGGAGCTGGGGCCAACGTCCTGACTTTC; CDR3 protein: CASSRQGAGANVLTF
clone size: once; D gene: NA; J gene: TRBJ1-3; V gene: TRBV20-1; CDR3 DNA: TGCAGTGCTAGCGATCCGGGGACCGGGGGGACTGGAAACACCATATATTTT; CDR3 protein: CSASDPGTGGTGNTIYF
clone size: NA; D gene: NA; J gene: TRBJ2-7; V gene: TRBV2; CDR3 DNA: TGTGCCAGCCGAGGGGGGGCTCGCTCCTACGAGCAGTACTTC; CDR3 protein: CASRGGARSYEQYF
clone size: many; D gene: TRBD1; J gene: TRBJ1-1; V gene: TRBV29-1; CDR3 DNA: TGCAGCGTTGAAGATGGCAGGGGGTACACTGAAGCTTTCTTT; CDR3 protein: CSVEDGRGYTEAFF
clone size: few; D gene: NA; J gene: TRBJ2-6; V gene: TRBV20-1; CDR3 DNA: TGCAGTGCTACAAGGACCTCTGGGGCCAACGTCCTGACTTTC; CDR3 protein: CSATRTSGANVLTF
clone size: once; D gene: TRBD1; J gene: TRBJ2-7; V gene: TRBV7-9; CDR3 DNA: TGCGCCAGCAGCCAAAACCTGGGGACAGGGTACGAGCAGTACTTC; CDR3 protein: CASSQNLGTGYEQYF
clone size: NA; D gene: NA; J gene: TRBJ1-2; V gene: TRBV10-3; CDR3 DNA: TGTGCCATCAGTGAATCCGGGACGGCGAATGGCTACACCTTC; CDR3 protein: CAISESGTANGYTF
clone size: NA; D gene: NA; J gene: TRBJ1-3; V gene: TRBV2; CDR3 DNA: TGTGCCAGCAGTGCCCTCGGACGAGATTCCTTATTCACCATATATTTT; CDR3 protein: CASSALGRDSLFTIYF
clone size: NA; D gene: NA; J gene: TRBJ1-1; V gene: TRBV15; CDR3 DNA: TGTGCCACCAGCAGTGAGGTAGAGACTGAAGCTTTCTTT; CDR3 protein: CATSSEVETEAFF
clone size: NA; D gene: NA; J gene: TRBJ2-2; V gene: TRBV6-5; CDR3 DNA: TGTGCCAGCAGTTACCGACGACAGTCGGATGGGGAGCTGTTTTTT; CDR3 protein: CASSYRRQSDGELFF
clone size: NA; D gene: NA; J gene: TRBJ2-3; V gene: TRBV10-3; CDR3 DNA: TGTTCCAGCACAATCCGGAAGGCAGATACGCAGTATTTT; CDR3 protein: CSSTIRKADTQYF
clone size: NA; D gene: NA; J gene: TRBJ2-3; V gene: TRBV7-2; CDR3 DNA: TGTGCCAGCGGCTACAGATCAGGGAGCACAGATACGCAGTATTTT; CDR3 protein: CASGYRSGSTDTQYF